This TCR beta chain was observed in a study of blood T cell repertoires in COVID-19. Trimming left V 4 bases short and J 7 bases short, with 17 bases between. This CDR3 has 15 amino acids. The germline gives CDR1 MNHEY, CDR2 SMNVEV (reference sequence). Per the original methods: Amplification of reference gene primers provided the estimated nucleated cell counts. Some clones are missing from TCRdb's copy, which holds only in-frame ones; the method was immunoSEQ multiplex PCR. V and J calls and clone size come straight from that table; D and trimming were deduced from the DNA. This sample has approximately 90,000 clones; about nine tenths occur once, and the top ten carry 4.5% to 6%.

The sequencing sample was made of peripheral blood. The gene calls are TRBV27 and TRBJ1-5; TRBD1 might be the D (5 bases). This receptor was obtained from a woman older than 75 with acute or convalescent COVID-19. This chain's CDR3 is CASSSIPGVGQPQHF. The CDR3 nucleotides are TGTGCCAGCAGTTCCATCCCGGGGGTGGGCCAGCCCCAGCATTTT.